The 14 T cell receptor beta chains below all came from one sample that was sequenced in a study of spatial heterogeneity in lung cancer. Noted time point: blood at routine non-recurrence follow-up after resection. TCRdb passed the 5' RACE reads through MiXCR, listing each CDR3 protein once. The sample has some 32,000 distinct CDR3 sequences, about 10% seen once; the top ten hold 25% to 35%. The sample consisted of PBMCs, taken at follow-up. The receptor set was obtained from a female donor with early-stage non-small cell lung cancer.

This clonotype was picked up a small number of times. The chain is built from TRBV27 and TRBJ2-3; 8 bases agree with TRBD1. The CDR3 contains 17 residues. V was clipped by 1 base and J by 3 bases; unmatched bases: 9. Germline V gene sequence: CDR1 MNHEY, CDR2 SMNVEV (reference sequence). For the CDR3, the DNA is TGTGCCAGCAGTTTATTGGTGGACAGGGAGTTAACAGATACGCAGTATTTT. It yields the protein CASSLLVDRELTDTQYF.

This clonotype showed up just a few times. This chain uses TRBV29-1 with TRBJ1-1; D gene unclear. The CDR3 sequence is 13 residues long. The V gene's germline CDR1 is SQVTM and CDR2 ANQGSEA. V gave up 7 bases and J gave up 0 bases, with 12 bases separating them. The CDR3 DNA follows: TGCAGCGGCCTCTCTGTGATGAACACTGAAGCTTTCTTT. It specifies CSGLSVMNTEAFF.

This clonotype was recorded many times. The chain combines TRBV30 with TRBJ2-7; 9 nucleotides line up with TRBD2. CDR3 length: 14 amino acids. Trimming at V came to 1 base and at J to 4 bases, leaving 5 bases not matched to a gene. Per the germline V gene, CDR1 is GTSNPN and CDR2 is SVGIG (reference sequence). The CDR3 region is CAWSEGLAYYEQYF. The CDR3 bases are TGTGCCTGGAGTGAGGGACTAGCTTATTACGAGCAGTACTTC.

This clonotype came up a few times. The chain has TRBV7-9 and TRBJ2-2; D perhaps matches TRBD1 (6 bases). Per the germline V gene, CDR1 is SEHNR and CDR2 is FQNEAQ (reference sequence). The CDR3 has 13 residues. V was trimmed by 5 bases and J by 6 bases, leaving 10 bases between them. CDR3 in DNA: TGTGCCAGCAGCGTACAGGGTTCCGGGGAGCTGTTTTTT. This gives the protein CASSVQGSGELFF.

Comment on this clonotype: A much larger clone sits a single nucleotide away, making a read error possible. The rearrangement uses TRBV4-1 and TRBJ2-7; D gene ambiguous. The CDR3 covers 13 residues. Germline assignment: CDR1 MGHRA and CDR2 YSYEKL. The CDR3 loop reads CAGSLGAPYEQYF. The DNA for the CDR3 is TGCGCCGGCAGCCTTGGTGCACCCTACGAGCAGTACTTC.

This chain uses TRBV7-2 with TRBJ1-4; 8 nucleotides line up with TRBD1. Germline V CDR1 and CDR2: SGHTA, FQGNSA. The CDR3 runs 15 residues. V was pared by 5 bases and J by 8 bases, with 10 bases of the junction left unmatched. The CDR3 nucleotides are TGTGCCAGCAGCGCGCAGGGGGCGCTGAGGGAAAAACTGTTTTTT. As protein: CASSAQGALREKLFF.

At least ten counts were recorded for this clonotype. V and J are TRBV4-1 and TRBJ2-7, with D maybe TRBD2 (5 bases). CDR3 size: 16 residues. The germline V gene has CDR1 MGHRA and CDR2 YSYEKL. Trimming left V 0 bases short and J 3 bases short, with 15 bases between. The CDR3 protein is CASSQEVRGRGYEQYF. CDR3 bases: TGCGCCAGCAGCCAAGAAGTACGAGGCCGGGGCTACGAGCAGTACTTC.

The DNA of the CDR3 is TGTGCCAGCAGTTTATGGGGACTAGACCAAGAGACCCAGTACTTC. Protein product: CASSLWGLDQETQYF. The chain carries TRBV27 and TRBJ2-5; 8 nucleotides match TRBD2. Germline values: CDR1 MNHEY, CDR2 SMNVEV (reference sequence). V was clipped by 1 base and J by 0 bases; unmatched bases: 1. The CDR3 is 15 amino acids.

This clonotype showed up many times. This chain connects TRBV28 to TRBJ1-2, with D perhaps TRBD1 (6 bases). Per germline, CDR1 MDHEN and CDR2 SYDVKM. Trimming left V 5 bases short and J 3 bases short, with 16 bases between. This CDR3 has 15 residues. In DNA form, the CDR3 reads TGTGCCAGCAGTCTGCGCTCAGGGGCGGACTATGGCTACACCTTC. This gives the protein CASSLRSGADYGYTF.

In this sample, this clonotype turned up a few times. The chain combines TRBV7-8 with TRBJ2-3; 7 bases match TRBD2. This CDR3 is 15 amino acids long. CDR1 and CDR2 (germline): SGHVS, FQNEAQ. V lost 5 bases to trimming and J lost 3 bases; unmatched junction nucleotides: 8. CDR3 sequence (DNA): TGTGCCAGCAGCCGGTCCGGGGGAGGGACAGATACGCAGTATTTT. Translated: CASSRSGGGTDTQYF.

This clonotype occurred many times. The CDR3 spells CATKDPENEAFF. CDR3 coding DNA: TGTGCCACTAAGGACCCCGAGAATGAAGCTTTCTTT. This rearrangement joins TRBV19 to TRBJ1-1; D uncertain. V lost 10 bases and J 7 bases, leaving 16 bases between the germline ends. CDR3 size: 12 residues. CDR1 is LNHDA, CDR2 SQIVND, per germline (reference sequence).

This clonotype came up many times. This chain joins TRBV7-2 and TRBJ2-6, with no clear D. CDR1 SGHTA and CDR2 FQGNSA come from the germline V gene. The length of the CDR3 is 15 residues. V gave up 5 bases and J gave up 1 base, with 9 bases separating them. CDR3 region: CASSARSSGANVLTF. In nucleotides, the CDR3 is TGTGCCAGCAGCGCCCGTTCGTCTGGGGCCAACGTCCTGACTTTC. The full variable domain, completed using reference TRBV7-2 and TRBJ2-6, is GAGVSQSPSNKVTEKGKDVELRCDPISGHTALYWYRQSLGQGLEFLIYFQGNSAPDKSGLPSDRFSAERTGGSVSTLTIQRTQQEDSAVYLCASSARSSGANVLTFGAGSRLTVL.

Concerning this clonotype: One junction end disagrees with the germline gene, perhaps due to a read error. This rearrangement joins TRBV5-5 to TRBJ2-4; TRBD1 is a possible D gene (6 bases). The CDR3 sequence is 15 residues long. Looked up from germline, CDR1 is SGHKS and CDR2 is YYEKEE (reference sequence). In nucleotides, the CDR3 is TGTGTCAGCCGAGCAGGGGCGACCGACAAAAACATTCAGTACTTC. Its protein is CVSRAGATDKNIQYF.

This clonotype occurred many times. CDR3: CASSQQSYEQYF. The CDR3 nucleotides are TGTGCCAGCAGCCAGCAGAGCTACGAGCAGTACTTC. V is TRBV3-2 and J is TRBJ2-7. TRBV3-2 counts as a pseudogene. CDR3 size: 12 residues.